The subject of this entry is one TCR beta chain. Its specificity is not known. The data were taken from a study of cytomegalovirus exposure and HLA in healthy donors. TCRdb's table, derived via immunoSEQ multiplex PCR, lists solely in-frame clones and lacks some. The sample holds under 300,000 clones; about 86% are singletons and the top ten take 1% to 1.5%. Study-wide results and caveats: The tendency of first-cohort TCR clusters to co-occur in the 90 to 150 validation repertoires was the finding of a later analysis. The study designated fewer than 200 TCR beta chains cytomegalovirus-associated.

CDR1 is MRHNA, CDR2 SNTAGT, per germline. The CDR3 consists of 13 residues. V lost 5 bases and J 6 bases, leaving 11 bases between the germline ends. The genes are TRBV6-4 and TRBJ2-1; D may be TRBD2 (5 bases). The TCR originated in a woman aged 25-40 years in good health and CMV-seropositive. Material for sequencing was PBMCs. The CDR3 nucleotides read TGTGCCAGCAGTCCTTATCGGGGCAATGAGCAGTTCTTC. It yields the protein CASSPYRGNEQFF.